This note documents a single T cell receptor beta chain sequence. Its antigen is not identified. This record belongs to a study of graft-versus-host responses after intestinal transplantation. Across the whole study: Each patient got anti-thymocyte globulin induction, then tacrolimus and steroids for about 3 years.

In germline, CDR1 is SGHDT, CDR2 YYEEEE. Trimming took off 3 bases at V and 2 bases at J, with 15 bases between the two ends. The CDR3 length is 15 residues. General study results and limits: Early post-transplant declines in HvG were associated with peak levels of circulating GvH clones. The recipient marrow held GvH clones, and some of them showed up first in ileum or blood.

The assay was immunoSEQ multiplex PCR, and TCRdb's table has in-frame clones only and misses some. The data show about 39,000 clones, with about 95% seen just once and 0.22% held by the top ten. The receptor's source is a human donor who was the organ donor for an intestinal transplant. This sequence joins TRBV5-6 and TRBJ2-7; D may correspond to TRBD1 or TRBD2 (7 bases each). The specimen was unstimulated CD8+ T cells sorted from spleen or lymph node cells, collected before transplant. The CDR3 spells CASSWEGDRAYEQYF. The CDR3 nucleotides are TGTGCCAGCAGCTGGGAGGGCGACAGGGCCTACGAGCAGTACTTC.